A single T cell receptor (beta chain) is shown here with its context. Its specificity is not known. These data originate in a study of radiation and T cells in renal cell carcinoma. Using immunoSEQ multiplex PCR, the repertoire was profiled, and TCRdb retains in-frame clones only, with some absent. The table includes about 120,000 clones, 81% detected once. The CDR3 spans 15 residues. Germline V gives CDR1 MNHNS, CDR2 SASEGT. V was trimmed by 6 bases and J by 0 bases, leaving 12 bases between them. Points from the study as a whole: From baseline, blood top tumor clonotypes peaked at 2 weeks post-radiation.

Noted time point: blood 2 weeks post-SBRT. Treatment in this sample: 15 Gy SBRT to primary tumor, nephrectomy 4 weeks later. Serial blood draws occurred at baseline and 2 and 4 weeks post-SBRT. The tumor was a clear cell renal cell carcinoma. This chain uses TRBV6-1 with TRBJ1-5; D uncertain. The receptor was isolated from a man aged 50-60 years with renal cell carcinoma. Here the sequenced sample was blood, taken from a patient whose treatment included radiotherapy and nephrectomy. The CDR3 loop is CASRAQTNSNQPQHF. The CDR3 DNA sequence: TGTGCCAGCAGAGCGCAAACAAATAGCAATCAGCCCCAGCATTTT.